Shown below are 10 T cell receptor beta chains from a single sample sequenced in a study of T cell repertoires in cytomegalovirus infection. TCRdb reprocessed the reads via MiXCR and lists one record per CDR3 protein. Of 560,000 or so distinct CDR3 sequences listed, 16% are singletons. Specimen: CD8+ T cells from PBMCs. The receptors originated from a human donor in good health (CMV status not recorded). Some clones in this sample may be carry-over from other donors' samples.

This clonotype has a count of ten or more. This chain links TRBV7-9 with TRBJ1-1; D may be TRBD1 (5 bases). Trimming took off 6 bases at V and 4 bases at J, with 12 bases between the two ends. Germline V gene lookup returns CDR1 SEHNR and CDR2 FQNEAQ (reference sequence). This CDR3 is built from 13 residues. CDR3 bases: TGTGCCAGCAGTGATCAGGGAGGCACTGAAGCTTTCTTT. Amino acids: CASSDQGGTEAFF.

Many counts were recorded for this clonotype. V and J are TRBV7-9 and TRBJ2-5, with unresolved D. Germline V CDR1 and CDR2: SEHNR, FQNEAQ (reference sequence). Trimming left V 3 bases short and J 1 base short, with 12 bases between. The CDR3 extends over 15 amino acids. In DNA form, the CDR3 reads TGTGCCAGCAGCTTTCGTCCCAGAACCCAAGAGACCCAGTACTTC. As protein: CASSFRPRTQETQYF.

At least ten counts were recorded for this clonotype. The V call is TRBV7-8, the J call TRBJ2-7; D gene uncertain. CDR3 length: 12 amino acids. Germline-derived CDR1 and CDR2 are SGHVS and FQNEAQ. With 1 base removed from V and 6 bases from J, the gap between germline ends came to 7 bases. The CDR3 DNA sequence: TGTGCCAGCAGCTTAGATGTATTCGAGCAGTACTTC. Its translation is CASSLDVFEQYF.

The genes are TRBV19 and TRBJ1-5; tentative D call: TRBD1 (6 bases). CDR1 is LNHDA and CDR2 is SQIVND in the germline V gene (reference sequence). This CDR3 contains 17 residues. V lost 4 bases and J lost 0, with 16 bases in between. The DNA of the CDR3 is TGTGCCAGTAGTACAGCCTTGGACAGTTATAGCAATCAGCCCCAGCATTTT. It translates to CASSTALDSYSNQPQHF.

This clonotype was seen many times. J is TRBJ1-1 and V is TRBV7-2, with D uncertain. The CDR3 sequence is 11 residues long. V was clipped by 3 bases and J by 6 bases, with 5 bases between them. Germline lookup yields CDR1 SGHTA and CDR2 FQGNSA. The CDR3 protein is CASSFVSEAFF. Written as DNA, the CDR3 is TGTGCCAGCAGCTTCGTATCTGAAGCTTTCTTT.

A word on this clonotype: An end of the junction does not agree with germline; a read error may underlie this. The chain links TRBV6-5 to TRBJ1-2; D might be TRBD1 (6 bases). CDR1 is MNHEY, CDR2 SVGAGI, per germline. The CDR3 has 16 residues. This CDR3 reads CDSSGGAVLGVYGYTF. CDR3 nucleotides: TGTGACAGCAGTGGGGGGGCAGTCCTGGGCGTCTATGGCTACACCTTC.

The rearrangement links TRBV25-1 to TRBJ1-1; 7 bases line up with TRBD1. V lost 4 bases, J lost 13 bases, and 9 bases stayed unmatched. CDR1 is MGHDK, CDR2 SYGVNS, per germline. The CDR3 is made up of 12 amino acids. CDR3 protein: CASSGRQGSYFF. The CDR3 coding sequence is TGTGCCAGCAGTGGTCGACAGGGCTCCTATTTCTTT.

The CDR3 here is CSVRQGAQGDGYTF. The CDR3 DNA is TGCAGCGTCCGACAGGGGGCACAGGGGGATGGCTACACCTTC. The rearrangement links TRBV29-1 to TRBJ1-2; TRBD1 aligns across 10 bases. Germline V gene lookup returns CDR1 SQVTM and CDR2 ANQGSEA. The CDR3 has 14 residues. Trimming at V came to 6 bases and at J to 6 bases, leaving 10 bases not matched to a gene.

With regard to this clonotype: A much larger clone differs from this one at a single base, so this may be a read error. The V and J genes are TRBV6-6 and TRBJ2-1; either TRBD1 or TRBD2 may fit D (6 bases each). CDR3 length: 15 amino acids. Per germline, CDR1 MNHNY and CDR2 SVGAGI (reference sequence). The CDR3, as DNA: TGTACCAGCAGTTACTCGTCGGGGGCGCTCAATGAGCAGTTCTTC. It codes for CTSSYSSGALNEQFF.

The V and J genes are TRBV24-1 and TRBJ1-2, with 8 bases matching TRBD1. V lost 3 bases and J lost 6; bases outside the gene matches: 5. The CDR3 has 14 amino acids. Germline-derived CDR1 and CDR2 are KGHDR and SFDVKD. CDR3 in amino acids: CATSDGQGPDGYTF. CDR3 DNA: TGTGCCACCAGTGATGGACAGGGCCCAGATGGCTACACCTTC.